A selection of T cell receptor beta chains follows, all from one sample in a study of blood T cells in healthy people across ages. TCRdb called the 5' RACE reads again in MiXCR, with one record for every CDR3 protein. In the table there are about 1.1 million distinct CDR3 sequences, roughly two fifths of which are singletons. Sequencing was done on a sample of blood. These receptors all stem from a man aged 18 to 35 in good health. Both conserved end residues are trimmed from each CDR3. D genes are given only for firm matches.

NA TRBV3-1 ASSQGAALLF
NA TRBV19 ASSRPLTGEAF
NA TRBV5-1 ASSSTGMDNSPLH
NA TRBV5-1 ASSISEGGYGYT
NA TRBV24-1 ATSTTANTGELF
NA TRBV4-3 ASSQDSRSDTGELF
NA TRBV18 ASSPALFVGAGGYT
NA TRBV7-9 ASSSVRSATNTEAF
TRBD1 TRBV13 ASSLTGGFRNEQF
NA TRBV2 ASSEVWADTQY
TRBD1 TRBV29-1 SVRVTGDTGELF
TRBD2 TRBV4-3 ASSQDLSSGVYNEQF
NA TRBV4-1 ASSQVSGGKYGYT
TRBD2 TRBV2 ASSGTSGGAKTQY
NA TRBV9 ASSFLPEAGYGYT